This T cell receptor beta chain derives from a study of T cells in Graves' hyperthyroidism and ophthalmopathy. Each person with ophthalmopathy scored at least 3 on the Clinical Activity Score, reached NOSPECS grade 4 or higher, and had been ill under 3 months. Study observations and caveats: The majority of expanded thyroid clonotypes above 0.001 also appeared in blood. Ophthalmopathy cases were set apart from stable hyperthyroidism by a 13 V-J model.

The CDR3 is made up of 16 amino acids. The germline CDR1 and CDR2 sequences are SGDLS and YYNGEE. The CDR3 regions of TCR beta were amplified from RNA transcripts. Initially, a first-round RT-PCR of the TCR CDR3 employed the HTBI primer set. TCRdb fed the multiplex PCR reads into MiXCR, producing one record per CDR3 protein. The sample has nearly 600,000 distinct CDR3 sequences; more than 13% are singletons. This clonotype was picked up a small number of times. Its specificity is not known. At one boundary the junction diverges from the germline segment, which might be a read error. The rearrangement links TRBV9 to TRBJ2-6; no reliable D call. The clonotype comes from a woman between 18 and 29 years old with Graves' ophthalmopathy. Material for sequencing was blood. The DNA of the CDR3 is TGTGCCAGCAGCGTAGCACACCGCTCTAGGGCCAACGTCCTGACTTTC. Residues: CASSVAHRSRANVLTF. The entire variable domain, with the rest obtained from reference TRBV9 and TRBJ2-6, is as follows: DSGVTQTPKHLITATGQRVTLRCSPRSGDLSVYWYQQSLDQGLQFLIQYYNGEERAKGNILERFSAQQFPDLHSELNLSSLELGDSALYFCASSVAHRSRANVLTFGAGSRLTVL.